The present TCR beta chain was sequenced within a study of CD8+ T cells in alopecia areata. V gave up 4 bases and J gave up 5 bases, with 11 bases separating them. The CDR3 runs to 13 residues. From germline, CDR1 is SGHRS and CDR2 YFSETQ. Extracted RNA was reverse transcribed into cDNA, the sequencing template. The table came from immunoSEQ multiplex PCR; TCRdb's copy has only in-frame clones and leaves some out. Of roughly 140,000 clones listed, more than 45% are singletons. Only one count was recorded for this clone. This material consisted of CD8+ T cells sorted from blood, taken at week 0. The J gene is TRBJ2-3, the V gene TRBV5-1; the D gene could be TRBD1 or TRBD2 (5 bases each). The receptor's source is a human donor with alopecia areata. The CDR3 sequence: CASSEGLGDTQYF. The CDR3, as DNA: TGCGCCAGCAGCGAGGGGTTGGGAGATACGCAGTATTTT.